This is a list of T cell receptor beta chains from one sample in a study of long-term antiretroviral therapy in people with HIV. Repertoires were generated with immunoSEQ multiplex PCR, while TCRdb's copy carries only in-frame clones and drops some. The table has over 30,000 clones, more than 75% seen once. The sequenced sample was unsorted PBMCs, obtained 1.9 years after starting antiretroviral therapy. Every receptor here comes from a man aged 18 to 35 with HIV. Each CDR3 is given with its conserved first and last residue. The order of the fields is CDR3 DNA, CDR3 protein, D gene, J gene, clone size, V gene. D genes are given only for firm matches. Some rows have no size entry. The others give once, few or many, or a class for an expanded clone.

CDR3nt: TGTGCCAGCAGCTTAGTCGGGGGCCTCTATGGCTACACCTTC; CDR3aa: CASSLVGGLYGYTF; d_gene: -; j_gene: TRBJ1-2; abundance: -; v_gene: TRBV11-2
CDR3nt: TGTGCCAGCAGTTTAATGGCTTCCACACGGGAGACCCAGTACTTC; CDR3aa: CASSLMASTRETQYF; d_gene: -; j_gene: TRBJ2-5; abundance: -; v_gene: TRBV27
CDR3nt: TGTGCCAGCAGTCCAGGGATTAGGGAGACCCAGTACTTC; CDR3aa: CASSPGIRETQYF; d_gene: -; j_gene: TRBJ2-5; abundance: -; v_gene: TRBV13
CDR3nt: TGTGCCAGCAGTTCCCCTGGGGGGTCGGAGACCCAGTACTTC; CDR3aa: CASSSPGGSETQYF; d_gene: -; j_gene: TRBJ2-5; abundance: -; v_gene: TRBV28
CDR3nt: TGTGCCAGCAGCTCCGGGACAGGGGTTTACGAGCAGTACTTC; CDR3aa: CASSSGTGVYEQYF; d_gene: TRBD1; j_gene: TRBJ2-7; abundance: -; v_gene: TRBV13
CDR3nt: TGTGCCAGCAGCCCGGGGGTTCTCACGCAGGGCAGGGAGACCCAGTACTTC; CDR3aa: CASSPGVLTQGRETQYF; d_gene: -; j_gene: TRBJ2-5; abundance: few; v_gene: TRBV7-2
CDR3nt: TGTGCCAGCTCAGGGGAGACCCAGTACTTC; CDR3aa: CASSGETQYF; d_gene: -; j_gene: TRBJ2-5; abundance: -; v_gene: TRBV18
CDR3nt: TGTGCCAGCAGTTACCAGGGAGTGGGGAATCAAAAACTGTTTTTT; CDR3aa: CASSYQGVGNQKLFF; d_gene: -; j_gene: TRBJ1-4; abundance: -; v_gene: TRBV6-6
CDR3nt: TGTGCCAGCAGTGCCGGGACAGGGTTGTACGAGCAGTACTTC; CDR3aa: CASSAGTGLYEQYF; d_gene: TRBD1; j_gene: TRBJ2-7; abundance: -; v_gene: TRBV27
CDR3nt: TGCGCCAGCAGCACGGACAGTTTGAACACTGAAGCTTTCTTT; CDR3aa: CASSTDSLNTEAFF; d_gene: -; j_gene: TRBJ1-1; abundance: -; v_gene: TRBV5-1
CDR3nt: TGTGCCAGCAGCCCATCAGGGGCTCGGGAAAAACTGTTTTTT; CDR3aa: CASSPSGAREKLFF; d_gene: -; j_gene: TRBJ1-4; abundance: -; v_gene: TRBV6-5
CDR3nt: TGTGCCAGCAGCCCCCGGACAGGGGAAACTGAAGCTTTCTTT; CDR3aa: CASSPRTGETEAFF; d_gene: TRBD1; j_gene: TRBJ1-1; abundance: -; v_gene: TRBV11-2
CDR3nt: TGTGCCAGCAGTGGTCGGGAGAGCTATGGCTACACCTTC; CDR3aa: CASSGRESYGYTF; d_gene: -; j_gene: TRBJ1-2; abundance: medium-sized; v_gene: TRBV2
CDR3nt: TGTGCCACCAGCAGAGAGGGACAGGGCTCTCGGCCCCAGCATTTT; CDR3aa: CATSREGQGSRPQHF; d_gene: TRBD1; j_gene: TRBJ1-5; abundance: -; v_gene: TRBV15
CDR3nt: TGTGCCAGCAGCGCGAGACAGGGCGCGGGTCGTTCACCCCTCCACTTT; CDR3aa: CASSARQGAGRSPLHF; d_gene: TRBD1; j_gene: TRBJ1-6; abundance: -; v_gene: TRBV9
CDR3nt: TGTGCCAGCAGCAATCCGGGACAGGAACGCACTGAAGCTTTCTTT; CDR3aa: CASSNPGQERTEAFF; d_gene: TRBD1; j_gene: TRBJ1-1; abundance: -; v_gene: TRBV11-1
CDR3nt: TGTGCCAGCAGCCTCGTCGGGTTCCAAGAGACCCAGTACTTC; CDR3aa: CASSLVGFQETQYF; d_gene: -; j_gene: TRBJ2-5; abundance: -; v_gene: TRBV7-9
CDR3nt: TGTGCCAGCAGCTCCCCACAGGGTAATCAGCCCCAGCATTTT; CDR3aa: CASSSPQGNQPQHF; d_gene: -; j_gene: TRBJ1-5; abundance: -; v_gene: TRBV7-2
CDR3nt: TGTGCCAGCAGCTTAGCGTTTGTCGCGGGGGTCCTAGACGAGCAGTACTTC; CDR3aa: CASSLAFVAGVLDEQYF; d_gene: TRBD2; j_gene: TRBJ2-7; abundance: -; v_gene: TRBV7-9
CDR3nt: TGTGCCTGGAGTGTACTTGGGATTAGCTCCTACGAGCAGTACTTC; CDR3aa: CAWSVLGISSYEQYF; d_gene: -; j_gene: TRBJ2-7; abundance: -; v_gene: TRBV30